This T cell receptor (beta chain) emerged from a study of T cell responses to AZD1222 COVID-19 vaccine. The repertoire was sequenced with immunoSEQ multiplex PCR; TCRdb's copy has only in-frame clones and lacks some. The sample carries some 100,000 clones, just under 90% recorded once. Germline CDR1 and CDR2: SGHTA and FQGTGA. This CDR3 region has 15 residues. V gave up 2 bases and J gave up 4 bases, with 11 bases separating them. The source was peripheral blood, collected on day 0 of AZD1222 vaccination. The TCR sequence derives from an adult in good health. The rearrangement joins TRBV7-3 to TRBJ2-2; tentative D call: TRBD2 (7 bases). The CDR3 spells CASSLGGGATGELFF. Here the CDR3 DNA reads TGTGCCAGCAGCTTAGGTGGGGGGGCCACCGGGGAGCTGTTTTTT.